Shown below are 20 T cell receptor beta chains from a single sample sequenced in a study of blood T cell repertoires in COVID-19. This table comes from immunoSEQ multiplex PCR, and its TCRdb copy is limited to in-frame clones, with some not included. The data hold about 120,000 clones, with about nine tenths observed a single time. The sequencing sample was made of peripheral blood. These receptors all stem from a woman aged 70-85 years with acute or convalescent COVID-19.

The chain joins TRBV28 to TRBJ1-5; 7 bases are shared with TRBD1. The ends lost 5 bases at V and 4 bases at J; junction bases unmatched: 5. This CDR3 region has 14 residues. Germline V gene lookup returns CDR1 MDHEN and CDR2 SYDVKM. CDR3 amino acids: CASSMGQSNQPQHF. DNA of the CDR3: TGTGCCAGCAGTATGGGACAGTCAAATCAGCCCCAGCATTTT.

The gene calls are TRBV11-2 and TRBJ2-1, with TRBD1 matching over 11 bases. V lost 6 bases to trimming and J lost 10 bases; unmatched junction nucleotides: 14. The CDR3 is 16 amino acids. Germline CDR1 reads SGHAT; CDR2 reads FQNNGV. For the CDR3, the DNA is TGTGCCAGCAGTCCCAATCCGGGACAGGGGGGAGAGGAGCAGTTCTTC. Residues: CASSPNPGQGGEEQFF. The full variable domain, rest sourced from reference TRBV11-2 and TRBJ2-1, is EAGVAQSPRYKIIEKRQSVAFWCNPISGHATLYWYQQILGQGPKLLIQFQNNGVVDDSQLPKDRFSAERLKGVDSTLKIQPAKLEDSAVYLCASSPNPGQGGEEQFFGPGTRLTVL.

This clone was detected only a few times. This rearrangement joins TRBV19 to TRBJ1-2; D ambiguous. From germline, CDR1 is LNHDA and CDR2 SQIVND (reference sequence). The CDR3 runs 16 residues. V lost 7 bases, J lost 3 bases, and 21 bases lay in between. CDR3 sequence (DNA): TGTGCCAGTAATCCGGCGGGCTCTCACAGAGACTATGGCTACACCTTC. It translates to CASNPAGSHRDYGYTF.

This chain uses TRBV7-7 with TRBJ1-3, with D perhaps matching TRBD1 (6 bases). V lost 5 bases and J 0 bases, leaving 23 bases between the germline ends. This CDR3 region has 19 residues. Germline CDR1 SSHAT, CDR2 FNYEAQ (reference sequence). CDR3 coding DNA: TGTGCCAGCAGCCTAGGACCCGGGACACAAATTTTCTCTGGAAACACCATATATTTT. Amino acids: CASSLGPGTQIFSGNTIYF. The variable domain in full, completed from reference TRBV7-7 and TRBJ1-3, reads GAGVSQSPRYKVTKRGQDVTLRCDPISSHATLYWYQQALGQGPEFLTYFNYEAQPDKSGLPSDRFSAERPEGSISTLTIQRTEQRDSAMYRCASSLGPGTQIFSGNTIYFGEGSWLTVV.

The chain uses TRBV19 and TRBJ1-1; D gene ambiguous. From germline, CDR1 is LNHDA and CDR2 SQIVND (reference sequence). V lost 3 bases and J lost 6, with 14 bases in between. The CDR3 has 14 amino acids. The CDR3 DNA is TGTGCCAGTAGTATTAGGTTGGAGGTCGCTGAAGCTTTCTTT. Translation: CASSIRLEVAEAFF.

The chain employs TRBV3-1 (or the pseudogene TRBV3-2) and TRBJ1-6; D may be TRBD1 (6 bases). Germline V gene lookup returns CDR1 LGHDT and CDR2 YNNKEL (reference sequence). V gave up 4 bases and J gave up 7 bases, with 14 bases separating them. This CDR3 is built from 15 residues. The DNA of the CDR3 is TGTGCCAGCAGCCCCTATTCCAGGGGAAATTCACCCCTCCACTTT. It encodes CASSPYSRGNSPLHF.

The chain has TRBV30 and TRBJ1-4; D is possibly TRBD1 (6 bases). The CDR3 contains 14 residues. The germline gives CDR1 GTSNPN, CDR2 SVGIG (reference sequence). Trimming took 2 bases from V and 6 from J, leaving 13 bases between them. The CDR3 here is CAWSQSGVHEKLFF. DNA for the CDR3: TGTGCCTGGAGTCAGTCAGGGGTGCATGAAAAACTGTTTTTT.

This clone was counted a single time. The chain employs TRBV7-6 and TRBJ1-1; tentatively, D is TRBD1 (6 bases). CDR3 length: 14 residues. Between the trimmed V and J ends, which lost 5 bases and 0 bases, there was a span of 10 bases. Germline loops: CDR1 SGHVS, CDR2 FNYEAQ. The CDR3 spells CASSPGQMNTEAFF. CDR3 nucleotide sequence: TGTGCCAGCAGCCCCGGACAGATGAACACTGAAGCTTTCTTT.

The V gene is TRBV11-1, the J gene TRBJ1-2; perhaps TRBD1 as D (5 bases). The V end lost 2 bases, the J end lost 6 bases, and 10 bases lay between the germline ends. This CDR3 contains 13 residues. Germline V lookup: CDR1 SGHAT, CDR2 FQDESV (reference sequence). The CDR3, as DNA: TGTGCCAGCAGCTTAACCGACAGCGATGGCTACACCTTC. This gives the protein CASSLTDSDGYTF.

This clone was observed a handful of times. The chain uses TRBV21-1 and TRBJ1-1; the table names TRBD1, a call not compared with the DNA. TRBV21-1 is a listed pseudogene. The CDR3 is 15 amino acids. CDR3 bases: TGTGCCAGCAGCACACACAGGGGGCGGTTCACTGAAGCTTTCTTT. Protein sequence: CASSTHRGRFTEAFF.

V gene TRBV7-9 combines with J gene TRBJ2-3, with 12 bases matching TRBD2. CDR3 length equals 14 residues. V lost 10 bases and J lost 6; bases outside the gene matches: 8. The germline CDR1 and CDR2 sequences are SEHNR and FQNEAQ (reference sequence). CDR3 sequence: CAIRLAGDLDTQYF. DNA of the CDR3: TGTGCCATTAGACTAGCGGGGGATTTGGATACGCAGTATTTT.

CDR3 DNA: TGTGCCAGCTCACCAGGGACAGCCCCGCGGCGGAGCAATCAGCCCCAGCATTTT. It is translated as CASSPGTAPRRSNQPQHF. The V call is TRBV18, the J call TRBJ1-5; 7 bases are a match to TRBD1. Trimming removed 2 bases from V and 1 base from J; junction bases left unmatched: 11. This CDR3 has 18 amino acids. Germline V CDR1 and CDR2: KGHSH, LQKENI.

J is TRBJ2-1 and V is TRBV6-4; D might be TRBD1 (6 bases). Germline CDR1 and CDR2: MRHNA and SNTAGT. The V gene lost 3 bases and the J gene lost 9 bases, with 12 bases spanning the gap. The CDR3 is made up of 13 amino acids. The chain's CDR3 is CASSEDRGGEQFF. The CDR3 DNA is TGTGCCAGCAGTGAGGACCGAGGGGGTGAGCAGTTCTTC.

On this clone itself: The sample carries other DNA sequences with the same CDR3. J is TRBJ2-1 and V is TRBV5-1, with TRBD1 matching over 7 bases. This CDR3 contains 15 residues. Germline CDR1 is SGHRS and CDR2 is YFSETQ. Unmatched junction bases numbered 2, after V lost 0 bases and J lost 2 bases. In DNA form, the CDR3 reads TGCGCCAGCAGCTTGGGGGGACAGACCTACAATGAGCAGTTCTTC. This codes for CASSLGGQTYNEQFF.

The table lists this clone with a few counts. The chain carries TRBV20-1 and TRBJ1-1, with 8 bases that match TRBD1. Germline trimming cut 7 bases from V and 11 bases from J; bases unmatched to any gene: 9. The CDR3 is made up of 11 amino acids. CDR1 is DFQATT and CDR2 is SNEGSKA in the germline V gene (reference sequence). CDR3 nucleotide sequence: TGCAGTGTTTACAGGACAGGGAGTGCTTTCTTT. It encodes CSVYRTGSAFF.

This chain uses TRBV6-5 with TRBJ2-2; perhaps TRBD1 as D (6 bases). CDR3 length equals 14 residues. The V gene's germline CDR1 is MNHEY and CDR2 SVGAGI. With 10 bases removed from V and 3 bases from J, the gap between germline ends came to 15 bases. CDR3 sequence: CATGQGLDTGELFF. In nucleotides, the CDR3 is TGTGCCACCGGCCAGGGGCTGGACACCGGGGAGCTGTTTTTT.

The chain is built from TRBV3-1 (or the pseudogene TRBV3-2) and TRBJ1-1; unclear D gene. Trimming took 0 bases from V and 10 from J, leaving 6 bases between them. The CDR3 has 11 residues. From germline, CDR1 is LGHDT and CDR2 YNNKEL (reference sequence). The CDR3 sequence is CASSQDLRAFF. The CDR3 nucleotides read TGTGCCAGCAGCCAAGATCTACGAGCTTTCTTT.

CDR3 nucleotides: TGTGCCAGCATCCCCGCAGGCTTCACCGGGGAGCTGTTTTTT. It specifies CASIPAGFTGELFF. The V gene is TRBV7-9, the J gene TRBJ2-2, with no clear D. Trimming shortened V by 7 bases and J by 4 bases, and 13 bases separated the two germline ends. This CDR3 has 14 residues. Germline loops: CDR1 SEHNR, CDR2 FQNEAQ (reference sequence). Full variable domain (remainder filled in from reference TRBV7-9 and TRBJ2-2): DTGVSQNPRHKITKRGQNVTFRCDPISEHNRLYWYRQTLGQGPEFLTYFQNEAQLEKSRLLSDRFSAERPKGSFSTLEIQRTEQGDSAMYLCASIPAGFTGELFFGEGSRLTVL.

The chain employs TRBV5-4 and TRBJ2-2, with TRBD2 identical over 16 bases. In germline, CDR1 is SGHNT, CDR2 YYREEE (reference sequence). The trim removed 3 bases at V and 8 bases at J, leaving 7 bases unmatched. The CDR3 length is 17 residues. The DNA of the CDR3 is TGTGCCAGCAGCTCGGGACTAGCGGGGGGGCAGGATGGGGAGCTGTTTTTT. Its protein product is CASSSGLAGGQDGELFF.

This sequence joins TRBV5-4 and TRBJ2-3; 7 nucleotides align to TRBD2. Germline loops: CDR1 SGHNT, CDR2 YYREEE (reference sequence). Trimming removed 1 base from V and 0 bases from J; junction bases left unmatched: 2. The CDR3 sequence is 15 residues long. CDR3 sequence reads: CASSLSSGSTDTQYF. CDR3 DNA sequence: TGTGCCAGCAGCTTGTCTAGCGGTAGCACAGATACGCAGTATTTT.